What follows is one TCR beta chain and its context. The sample originates from a study of cytomegalovirus exposure and HLA in healthy donors. With 60 Vbeta and 13 Jbeta primers, the PCR was carried out. Measured with immunoSEQ multiplex PCR; TCRdb has only the in-frame clones, and not every one. Of under 100,000 clones in the sample, roughly 70% were seen once. V gave up 6 bases and J gave up 5 bases; unmatched junction bases: 14. The germline gives CDR1 SNHLY, CDR2 FYNNEI. This CDR3 spans 19 amino acids. Source material: PBMCs. The chain recombines TRBV2 with TRBJ2-2; 14 bases fit TRBD2. This receptor was taken from a woman aged 45-59 years in good health and CMV-seropositive. The CDR3 DNA sequence: TGTGCCAGCAGCACCCAACCGGGACTAGCGGGAGTAGGTACCGGGGAGCTGTTTTTT. It yields the protein CASSTQPGLAGVGTGELFF. Variable domain in full (rest from reference TRBV2 and TRBJ2-2): EPEVTQTPSHQVTQMGQEVILRCVPISNHLYFYWYRQILGQKVEFLVSFYNNEISEKSEIFDDQFSVERPDGSNFTLKIRSTKLEDSAMYFCASSTQPGLAGVGTGELFFGEGSRLTVL.